Below are 13 T cell receptor beta chains sequenced from a single sample in a study of T-cell memory formation after mild COVID-19. TCRdb fed the 5' RACE reads into MiXCR, producing one record per CDR3 protein. This sample has about 250,000 distinct CDR3 sequences; about a sixth occur once, and the top ten carry around 3.8%. Sequencing used PBMCs or a T cell subset sorted from them (not recorded which). The receptors here all came from a man between 18 and 29 years old who had mild COVID-19 (a few samples of this study predate the infection). Cell type and time point are not known.

V is TRBV2 and J is TRBJ2-1, with D possibly called TRBD1 or TRBD2 (5 bases each). The V and J ends lost 2 bases and 0 bases respectively, with 14 bases between them. Germline lookup yields CDR1 SNHLY and CDR2 FYNNEI. The CDR3 is 17 amino acids. The CDR3 DNA is TGTGCCAGCAGTGAAAGAGGGCCAGGGAGCTCCTACAATGAGCAGTTCTTC. This codes for CASSERGPGSSYNEQFF.

V usage is TRBV5-1 and J usage is TRBJ1-1; D is unclear. The CDR3 consists of 14 residues. Germline lookup yields CDR1 SGHRS and CDR2 YFSETQ. V was pared by 1 base and J by 3 bases, with 10 bases between. CDR3 region: CASSLSTDYTEAFF. CDR3 in DNA: TGCGCCAGCAGCTTGTCAACGGACTACACTGAAGCTTTCTTT.

This clonotype was observed many times. This chain connects TRBV2 to TRBJ2-7, with a tentative D call TRBD1 (6 bases). The ends were cut back, 7 bases at V and 4 bases at J, with 29 bases in the middle. The CDR3 sequence is 18 residues long. Germline assignment: CDR1 SNHLY and CDR2 FYNNEI. CDR3 coding DNA: TGTGCCAGCACCATTGGAGGTAACAGGGCCCCCGACTCTTACGAGCAGTACGTC. This encodes CASTIGGNRAPDSYEQYV.

This clonotype was seen a few times. The chain uses TRBV6-5 and TRBJ1-2, with D perhaps matching TRBD1 (5 bases). CDR1 MNHEY and CDR2 SVGAGI come from the germline V gene. Trimming pared 5 bases from V and 4 bases from J, leaving 11 bases between. The CDR3 is made up of 13 amino acids. The CDR3: CASSPVGGYGYTF. The DNA for the CDR3 is TGTGCCAGCAGTCCCGTTGGGGGCTATGGCTACACCTTC.

CDR3 sequence reads: CASSLWTGEQQTQYF. CDR3 DNA sequence: TGCGCCAGCAGCTTATGGACAGGGGAGCAACAGACCCAGTACTTC. The rearrangement links TRBV5-1 to TRBJ2-5, with 9 bases that match TRBD1. This CDR3 region has 15 residues. Germline-derived CDR1 and CDR2 are SGHRS and YFSETQ. V dropped 2 bases and J dropped 6; count of bases not matched to a gene: 8.

This clonotype was counted only a few times. The V and J genes are TRBV7-2 and TRBJ1-5; possible D gene TRBD1, 5 bases. Germline values: CDR1 SGHTA, CDR2 FQGNSA. The length of the CDR3 is 14 residues. Deletions cut 3 bases from V and 4 bases from J, with 10 bases between. This CDR3 reads CASSFGTTNQPQHF. CDR3 coding DNA: TGTGCCAGCAGCTTCGGGACTACTAATCAGCCCCAGCATTTT. The variable domain in full, with the rest retrieved from reference TRBV7-2 and TRBJ1-5, is GAGVSQSPSNKVTEKGKDVELRCDPISGHTALYWYRQSLGQGLEFLIYFQGNSAPDKSGLPSDRFSAERTGGSVSTLTIQRTQQEDSAVYLCASSFGTTNQPQHFGDGTRLSIL.

This clonotype was seen more than once but under ten times. V is TRBV6-2 or TRBV6-3 and J is TRBJ1-6; unclear D gene. CDR1 MNHEY and CDR2 SVGEGT come from the germline V gene. V lost 0 bases and J 15 bases, leaving 15 bases between the germline ends. The CDR3 is 14 amino acids. CDR3 in DNA: TGTGCCAGCAGTTACTCCATTGACTGGATCCTCCTCCACTTT. Its translation is CASSYSIDWILLHF.

The chain recombines TRBV5-6 with TRBJ2-5, with 16 bases aligning to TRBD2. Germline V gene data show CDR1 as SGHDT and CDR2 as YYEEEE. The CDR3 runs 18 residues. J lost 5 bases, V lost 4 bases, and 11 bases had no gene match. For the CDR3, the DNA is TGTGCCAGCAGCGCGGGACTAGCGGGGGGGCCGACGTTGGAGACCCAGTACTTC. It yields the protein CASSAGLAGGPTLETQYF.

The CDR3 DNA reads as TGCGCCAGCAGCTTGGCAGTTACAGTGAACACTGAAGCTTTCTTT. This codes for CASSLAVTVNTEAFF. The V call is TRBV5-1, the J call TRBJ1-1; no clear D. CDR3 length equals 15 residues. Per germline, CDR1 SGHRS and CDR2 YFSETQ. The V end was cut by 0 bases, the J end by 0 bases, with 9 bases between.

The V and J genes are TRBV20-1 and TRBJ2-6, with unresolved D. The CDR3 runs to 14 residues. Germline V gene lookup returns CDR1 DFQATT and CDR2 SNEGSKA (reference sequence). The germline V and J ends were trimmed by 2 bases and 4 bases, with 9 bases remaining between them. The chain's CDR3 is CSARSEAGANVLTF. The DNA for the CDR3 is TGCAGTGCTAGAAGTGAAGCCGGGGCCAACGTCCTGACTTTC.

In its sample, this clonotype was seen a few times. V is TRBV5-1 and J is TRBJ1-6; no clear D. V was clipped by 4 bases and J by 7 bases, with 18 bases between them. The CDR3 contains 16 residues. The germline V gene encodes CDR1 SGHRS and CDR2 YFSETQ. The CDR3 sequence: CASSQTPGAINSPLHF. The CDR3 nucleotides are TGCGCCAGCAGCCAAACCCCCGGAGCTATCAATTCACCCCTCCACTTT.

This clonotype was picked up a small number of times. V is TRBV7-9 and J is TRBJ2-7, with 8 bases lining up with TRBD1. The CDR3 covers 13 residues. V shed 1 base, J shed 6 bases, and the junction held 2 bases outside the gene matches. The germline gives CDR1 SEHNR, CDR2 FQNEAQ (reference sequence). The CDR3 here is CASSLGTGREQYV. The CDR3 DNA reads TGTGCCAGCAGCTTAGGGACAGGGCGCGAGCAGTACGTC.

This clonotype was observed a few times. The V and J genes are TRBV20-1 and TRBJ2-1, with 8 bases identical to TRBD2. V lost 2 bases, J lost 7 bases, and 7 bases stayed unmatched. There are 14 residues in the CDR3. Germline V gene sequence: CDR1 DFQATT, CDR2 SNEGSKA (reference sequence). The CDR3 nucleotides read TGCAGTGCTAGACCTCCGGGGGGGCGGAATGAGCAGTTCTTC. Translation: CSARPPGGRNEQFF.